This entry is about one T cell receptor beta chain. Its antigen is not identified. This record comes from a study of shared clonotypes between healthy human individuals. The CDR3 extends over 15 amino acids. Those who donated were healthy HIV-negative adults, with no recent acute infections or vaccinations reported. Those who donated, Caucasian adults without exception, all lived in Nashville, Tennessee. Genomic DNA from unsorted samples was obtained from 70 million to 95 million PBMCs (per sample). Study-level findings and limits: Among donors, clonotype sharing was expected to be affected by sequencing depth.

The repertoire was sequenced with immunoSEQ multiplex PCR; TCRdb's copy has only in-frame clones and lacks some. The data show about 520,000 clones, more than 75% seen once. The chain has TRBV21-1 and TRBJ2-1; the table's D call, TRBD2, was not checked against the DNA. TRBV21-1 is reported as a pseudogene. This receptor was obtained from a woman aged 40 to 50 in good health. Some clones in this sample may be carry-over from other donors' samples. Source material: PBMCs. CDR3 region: CATHQLAGRYNEQFF. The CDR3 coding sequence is TGTGCCACCCACCAACTAGCGGGACGGTACAATGAGCAGTTCTTC.